The present entry profiles one T cell receptor beta chain with its context. Its antigen is not identified. It was with 60 Vbeta and 13 Jbeta primers that the PCR ran. Sequencing used immunoSEQ multiplex PCR; TCRdb keeps in-frame clones, though not all of them. Among 65,000 to 90,000 clones listed, 70% to 75% were seen once. The record originates from a study of cytomegalovirus exposure and HLA in healthy donors. In the study overall: Previous work identified 120 million or so unique TCR beta sequences from roughly 180 million T cells.

The study's findings and limits: The study designated 150 or so TCR beta chains cytomegalovirus-associated. For TCR beta chains, V- and J-gene trimming was later linked to a missense DCLRE1C variant.

The CDR3 covers 16 residues. V gave up 0 bases and J gave up 7 bases; unmatched junction bases: 11. Germline V gives CDR1 SGHRS, CDR2 YFSETQ. Sample: PBMCs. The origin of this receptor is a man in his 60s in good health and CMV-seronegative. The chain couples TRBV5-1 to TRBJ2-3; TRBD2 agrees at 7 bases. The CDR3 sequence: CASSLAASGRLNTQYF. The CDR3 bases are TGCGCCAGCAGCTTGGCCGCTAGCGGAAGGTTAAATACGCAGTATTTT.